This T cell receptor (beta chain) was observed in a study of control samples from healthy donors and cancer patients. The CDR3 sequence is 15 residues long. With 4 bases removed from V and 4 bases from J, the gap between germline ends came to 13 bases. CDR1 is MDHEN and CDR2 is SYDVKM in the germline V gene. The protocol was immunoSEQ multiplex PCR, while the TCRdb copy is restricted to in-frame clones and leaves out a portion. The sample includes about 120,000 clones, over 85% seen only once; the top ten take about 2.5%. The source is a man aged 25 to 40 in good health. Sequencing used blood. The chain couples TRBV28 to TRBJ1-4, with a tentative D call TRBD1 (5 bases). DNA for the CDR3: TGTGCCAGCAGTTCCCCCCGGGGGATTAATGAAAAACTGTTTTTT. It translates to CASSSPRGINEKLFF.